One sample yielded the 8 T cell receptor beta chains listed below, sequenced in a study of identical twins' blood T cells. TCRdb analysed the 5' RACE reads with MiXCR anew, one entry per CDR3 protein. The profile covers roughly 340,000 distinct CDR3 sequences, with over 25% appearing a single time and around 5.6% taken by the ten largest. The sample consisted of PBMCs. The receptors were sampled from a woman aged 18-49 years in good health.

The gene calls are TRBV4-3 and TRBJ2-1; D ambiguous. The CDR3 is made up of 15 amino acids. Trimming removed 0 bases from V and 4 bases from J, with 10 bases in between. The germline V gene has CDR1 LGHNA and CDR2 YSLEER. CDR3 bases: TGCGCCAGCAGCCAAGATAATCACCAATACAATGAGCAGTTCTTC. Residues: CASSQDNHQYNEQFF.

This clonotype was counted a single time. Sequence at one end of the junction differs from germline and may be a read error. The gene calls are TRBV27 and TRBJ2-3, with 7 bases fitting TRBD2. Germline V lookup: CDR1 MNHEY, CDR2 SMNVEV (reference sequence). The CDR3 covers 15 residues. The CDR3, as DNA: TGTGCCAGCAGTTTCCGGGGGGACGGCACGGATACGCAGTATTTT. Translated: CASSFRGDGTDTQYF.

The genes are TRBV20-1 and TRBJ2-5, with D tentatively TRBD2 (6 bases). V lost 2 bases to trimming and J lost 0 bases, with 16 bases between them. Germline V lookup: CDR1 DFQATT, CDR2 SNEGSKA (reference sequence). The CDR3 totals 16 residues. The CDR3 loop is CSARPGLILYQETQYF. CDR3 DNA sequence: TGCAGTGCTAGACCGGGACTCATTCTGTACCAAGAGACCCAGTACTTC.

This clonotype was seen only a few times. In DNA form, the CDR3 reads TGTGCCAGCAGCCACCCTCGGGGAGCGGGAATTTACAATGAGCAGTTCTTC. Protein product: CASSHPRGAGIYNEQFF. The chain carries TRBV9 and TRBJ2-1; 7 bases are shared with TRBD2. This CDR3 spans 17 amino acids. V shed 4 bases, J shed 4 bases, and the junction held 14 bases outside the gene matches. The germline CDR1 and CDR2 sequences are SGDLS and YYNGEE.

A few counts support this clonotype. The rearrangement links TRBV5-1 to TRBJ1-2; D is ambiguous. This CDR3 has 15 residues. The germline gives CDR1 SGHRS, CDR2 YFSETQ. Trimming took 4 bases from V and 6 from J, leaving 19 bases between them. The CDR3 sequence is CASSPRIRHANGYTF. In DNA, the CDR3 is TGCGCCAGCAGCCCCCGGATTCGACATGCTAATGGCTACACCTTC.

This clonotype was seen many times. V gene TRBV2 combines with J gene TRBJ2-3; D not resolved. The CDR3 totals 12 residues. The germline CDR1 and CDR2 sequences are SNHLY and FYNNEI. V was pared by 7 bases and J by 3 bases, with 8 bases between. This CDR3 reads CASIERTDTQYF. The CDR3 DNA reads as TGTGCCAGCATAGAACGGACAGATACGCAGTATTTT.

This clonotype was seen more than once but under ten times. The chain uses TRBV9 and TRBJ1-2, with a weak D call TRBD1 (5 bases). Trimming took off 2 bases at V and 3 bases at J, with 8 bases between the two ends. The CDR3 has 13 residues. Germline CDR1 SGDLS, CDR2 YYNGEE. Here the CDR3 DNA reads TGTGCCAGCAGCGTTGACAGTGACTATGGCTACACCTTC. The encoded protein is CASSVDSDYGYTF. Full variable domain (remainder filled in from reference TRBV9 and TRBJ1-2): DSGVTQTPKHLITATGQRVTLRCSPRSGDLSVYWYQQSLDQGLQFLIQYYNGEERAKGNILERFSAQQFPDLHSELNLSSLELGDSALYFCASSVDSDYGYTFGSGTRLTVV.

This clonotype has just a few counts. The chain carries TRBV30 and TRBJ2-2; the match to TRBD2 covers 10 bases. Germline V gives CDR1 GTSNPN, CDR2 SVGIG (reference sequence). This CDR3 has 16 residues. This CDR3 reads CALPILAGDDTGELFF. As DNA, the CDR3 is TGTGCTTTGCCCATCCTAGCGGGAGACGACACCGGGGAGCTGTTTTTT. The whole variable domain, remainder taken from reference TRBV30 and TRBJ2-2, is SQTIHQWPATLVQPVGSPLSLECTVEGTSNPNLYWYRQAAGRGLQLLFYSVGIGQISSEVPQNLSASRPQDRQFILSSKKLLLSDSGFYLCALPILAGDDTGELFFGEGSRLTVL.